A single sample is the source of the 11 T cell receptor beta chains below, sequenced in a study of T cells after yellow fever vaccination. TCRdb processed the 5' RACE reads anew with MiXCR; each CDR3 protein has one entry. In the table there are about 85,000 distinct CDR3 sequences, about an eighth of which are singletons. The sample was CD8+ T cells not binding an NS4B(214-222) dextramer, sorted from PBMCs, taken approximately 20 days after the first yellow fever vaccination. These receptor sequences come from a man aged 18 to 30 who received the YFV17D yellow fever vaccine.

This chain links TRBV5-1 with TRBJ2-2; TRBD1 is a possible D gene (5 bases). The V and J ends lost 4 bases and 3 bases respectively, with 10 bases between them. This CDR3 region has 14 residues. From germline, CDR1 is SGHRS and CDR2 YFSETQ. The CDR3 protein is CASSHRKDTGELFF. The CDR3 bases are TGCGCCAGCAGCCACAGGAAAGACACCGGGGAGCTGTTTTTT.

This clonotype was observed a handful of times. This chain uses TRBV7-9 with TRBJ2-7, with D possibly being TRBD1 or TRBD2 (7 bases each). Trimming shortened V by 2 bases and J by 0 bases, and 11 bases separated the two germline ends. The CDR3 has 15 amino acids. Germline V gene sequence: CDR1 SEHNR, CDR2 FQNEAQ (reference sequence). CDR3 protein: CASSLTGDYSYEQYF. As DNA, the CDR3 is TGTGCCAGCAGCTTAACAGGGGACTACTCCTACGAGCAGTACTTC.

This clonotype was detected only a few times. The rearrangement uses TRBV29-1 and TRBJ2-7; D may be TRBD1 or TRBD2 (6 bases each). The CDR3 sequence is 15 residues long. Per germline, CDR1 SQVTM and CDR2 ANQGSEA. Deletions cut 4 bases from V and 3 bases from J, with 19 bases between. The chain's CDR3 is CSVGVRQEGHYEQYF. In DNA, the CDR3 is TGCAGCGTTGGTGTAAGACAGGAGGGACACTACGAGCAGTACTTC.

By proportion, this clonotype is medium-sized. The chain couples TRBV29-1 to TRBJ1-2; 9 bases agree with TRBD1. J was trimmed by 5 bases and V by 5 bases; bases with no gene match: 9. CDR1 and CDR2 (germline): SQVTM, ANQGSEA. CDR3 length: 14 residues. CDR3 DNA sequence: TGCAGCGTTTACCCTCTAGGACAGGGGTATGGCTACACCTTC. It specifies CSVYPLGQGYGYTF.

In this sample, this clonotype turned up a few times. The rearrangement links TRBV10-2 to TRBJ2-5, with 12 nucleotides matching TRBD2. After removal of 1 base from V and 0 bases from J, the junction contained 6 bases not matched to a gene. Per the germline V gene, CDR1 is WSHSY and CDR2 is SAAADI. This CDR3 spans 18 amino acids. The CDR3 is CASSEYGLAGKYQETQYF. CDR3 bases: TGCGCCAGCAGTGAGTACGGACTAGCGGGGAAGTACCAAGAGACCCAGTACTTC.

This clonotype was picked up a small number of times. The gene calls are TRBV4-1 and TRBJ1-2; 7 nucleotides line up with TRBD1. After removal of 4 bases from V and 2 bases from J, the junction contained 7 bases not matched to a gene. CDR3 length: 15 amino acids. Germline V CDR1 and CDR2: MGHRA, YSYEKL. The CDR3 DNA follows: TGCGCCAGCAGCCCCCTTCCGACAGGGAACTATGGCTACACCTTC. Translated: CASSPLPTGNYGYTF.

This clonotype is large within its sample. This chain joins TRBV5-4 and TRBJ2-1, with a possible D match to TRBD2 (6 bases). Germline V gene sequence: CDR1 SGHNT, CDR2 YYREEE (reference sequence). Trimming took off 0 bases at V and 4 bases at J, with 11 bases between the two ends. The CDR3 has 15 residues. The CDR3 DNA follows: TGTGCCAGCAGCTTGGATGGGACTTCGTACAATGAGCAGTTCTTC. As protein: CASSLDGTSYNEQFF.

There are many counts of this clonotype. The rearrangement uses TRBV7-8 and TRBJ1-2; a weak D match, TRBD1 (5 bases). Germline V gene sequence: CDR1 SGHVS, CDR2 FQNEAQ. The V gene lost 3 bases and the J gene lost 7 bases, with 24 bases spanning the gap. The CDR3 is made up of 17 amino acids. The CDR3 here is CASSFVSVPGPRSGYTF. The CDR3 nucleotides are TGTGCCAGCAGCTTCGTCTCGGTACCGGGACCCAGGAGTGGCTACACCTTC.

The genes are TRBV13 and TRBJ2-5; D uncertain. The CDR3 has 16 amino acids. Germline CDR1 is PRHDT and CDR2 is FYEKMQ (reference sequence). Trimming left V 0 bases short and J 5 bases short, with 16 bases between. The CDR3 is CASSLGRIGFLETQYF. The CDR3 DNA reads TGTGCCAGCAGCTTAGGCCGGATCGGTTTTCTGGAGACCCAGTACTTC.

This clonotype turned up a few times. V gene TRBV4-1 combines with J gene TRBJ2-2, with 7 bases lining up with TRBD1. Germline values: CDR1 MGHRA, CDR2 YSYEKL. V lost 3 bases, J lost 0 bases, and 1 base stayed unmatched. CDR3 length equals 15 residues. In DNA, the CDR3 is TGCGCCAGCAGCCACGGGACAGCGAACACCGGGGAGCTGTTTTTT. The encoded protein is CASSHGTANTGELFF.

This clonotype was observed a handful of times. The chain uses TRBV7-6 and TRBJ1-6; TRBD1 matches at 9 bases. Germline V gene data show CDR1 as SGHVS and CDR2 as FNYEAQ. Trimming removed 3 bases from V and 0 bases from J; junction bases left unmatched: 0. This CDR3 is built from 16 residues. The CDR3 loop is CASSLTGGSYNSPLHF. The CDR3 DNA reads as TGTGCCAGCAGCTTGACAGGGGGCTCCTATAATTCACCCCTCCACTTT.